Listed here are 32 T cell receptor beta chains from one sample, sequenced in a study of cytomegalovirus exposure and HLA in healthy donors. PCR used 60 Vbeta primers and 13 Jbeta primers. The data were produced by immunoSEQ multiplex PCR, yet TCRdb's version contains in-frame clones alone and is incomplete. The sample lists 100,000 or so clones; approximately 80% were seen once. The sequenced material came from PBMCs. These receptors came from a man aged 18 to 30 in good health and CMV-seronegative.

As DNA, the CDR3 is TGTGCCAGCAGTCACAAGACCGGGGAGCTGTTTTTT. Protein: CASSHKTGELFF. The V call is TRBV2, the J call TRBJ2-2, with D unresolved. The CDR3 loop spans 12 amino acids. The V and J ends lost 5 bases and 5 bases respectively, with 6 bases between them. Germline CDR1 SNHLY, CDR2 FYNNEI.

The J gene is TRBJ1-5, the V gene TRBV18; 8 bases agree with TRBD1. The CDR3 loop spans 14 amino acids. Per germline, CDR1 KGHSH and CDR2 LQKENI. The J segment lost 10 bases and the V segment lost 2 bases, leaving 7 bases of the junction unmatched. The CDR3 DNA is TGTGCCAGCTCACCAAGTCAGGGGGCGCATCCCCAGCATTTT. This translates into CASSPSQGAHPQHF. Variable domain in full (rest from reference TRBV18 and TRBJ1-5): NAGVMQNPRHLVRRRGQEARLRCSPMKGHSHVYWYRQLPEEGLKFMVYLQKENIIDESGMPKERFSAEFPKEGPSILRIQQVVRGDSAAYFCASSPSQGAHPQHFGDGTRLSIL.

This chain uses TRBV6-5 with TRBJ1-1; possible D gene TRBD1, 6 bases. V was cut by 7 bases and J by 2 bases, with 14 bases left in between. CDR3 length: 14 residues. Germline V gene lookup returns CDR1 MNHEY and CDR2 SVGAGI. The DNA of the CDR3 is TGTGCCAGCAAGATTGGACAGTCTAACACTGAAGCTTTCTTT. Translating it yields CASKIGQSNTEAFF.

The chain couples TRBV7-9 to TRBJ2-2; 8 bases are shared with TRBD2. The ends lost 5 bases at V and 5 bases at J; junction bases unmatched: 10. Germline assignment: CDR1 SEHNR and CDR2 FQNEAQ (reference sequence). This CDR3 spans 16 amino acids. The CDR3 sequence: CASSPLGGAGTGELFF. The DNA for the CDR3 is TGTGCCAGCAGCCCCCTCGGGGGGGCCGGAACCGGGGAGCTGTTTTTT.

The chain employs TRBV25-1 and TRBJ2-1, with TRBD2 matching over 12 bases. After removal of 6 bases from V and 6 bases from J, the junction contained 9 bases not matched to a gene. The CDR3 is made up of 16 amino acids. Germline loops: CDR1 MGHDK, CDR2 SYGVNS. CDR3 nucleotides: TGTGCCAGCAGGGGTGAGACTAGCGGGGGTTTCAATGAGCAGTTCTTC. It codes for CASRGETSGGFNEQFF.

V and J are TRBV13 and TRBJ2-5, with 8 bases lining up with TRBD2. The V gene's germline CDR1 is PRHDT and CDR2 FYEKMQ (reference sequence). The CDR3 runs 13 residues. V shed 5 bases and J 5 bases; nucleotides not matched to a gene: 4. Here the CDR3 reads CASSPRGGETQYF. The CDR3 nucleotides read TGTGCCAGCAGCCCACGGGGGGGGGAGACCCAGTACTTC.

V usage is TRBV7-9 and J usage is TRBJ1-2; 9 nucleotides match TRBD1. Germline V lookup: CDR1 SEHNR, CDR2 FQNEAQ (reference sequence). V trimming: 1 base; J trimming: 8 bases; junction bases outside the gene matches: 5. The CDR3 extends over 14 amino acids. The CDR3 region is CASSLGTGVWGYTF. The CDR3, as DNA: TGTGCCAGCAGCTTAGGGACAGGGGTTTGGGGCTACACCTTC. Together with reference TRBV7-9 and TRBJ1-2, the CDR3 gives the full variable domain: DTGVSQNPRHKITKRGQNVTFRCDPISEHNRLYWYRQTLGQGPEFLTYFQNEAQLEKSRLLSDRFSAERPKGSFSTLEIQRTEQGDSAMYLCASSLGTGVWGYTFGSGTRLTVV.

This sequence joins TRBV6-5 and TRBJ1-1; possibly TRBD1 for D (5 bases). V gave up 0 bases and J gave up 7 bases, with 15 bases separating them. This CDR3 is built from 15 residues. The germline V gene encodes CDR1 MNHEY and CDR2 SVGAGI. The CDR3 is CASSYSPGVGDEAFF. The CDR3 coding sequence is TGTGCCAGCAGTTACTCGCCGGGGGTAGGCGATGAAGCTTTCTTT.

CDR3: CASSQQRGDQETQYF. CDR3 nucleotide sequence: TGTGCCAGCAGCCAACAGCGGGGGGATCAAGAGACCCAGTACTTC. The J gene is TRBJ2-5, the V gene TRBV4-2; 9 bases map to TRBD2. V dropped 2 bases and J dropped 2; count of bases not matched to a gene: 3. CDR3 size: 15 residues. CDR1 LGHNA and CDR2 YNFKEQ come from the germline V gene.

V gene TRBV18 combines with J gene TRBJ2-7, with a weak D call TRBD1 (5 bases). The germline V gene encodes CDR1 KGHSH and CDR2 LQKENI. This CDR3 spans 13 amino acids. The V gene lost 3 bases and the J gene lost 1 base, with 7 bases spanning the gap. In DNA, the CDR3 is TGTGCCAGCTCACCTCAGGGTTCCTACGAGCAGTACTTC. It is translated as CASSPQGSYEQYF. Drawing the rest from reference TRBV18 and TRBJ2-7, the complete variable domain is NAGVMQNPRHLVRRRGQEARLRCSPMKGHSHVYWYRQLPEEGLKFMVYLQKENIIDESGMPKERFSAEFPKEGPSILRIQQVVRGDSAAYFCASSPQGSYEQYFGPGTRLTVT.

DNA for the CDR3: TGTGCCAGCAGCCAAGAGGCCAGCTCAGGTGTTAATCAGCCCCAGCATTTT. This gives the protein CASSQEASSGVNQPQHF. V and J are TRBV4-2 and TRBJ1-5, with D unresolved. Deletions cut 0 bases from V and 4 bases from J, with 16 bases between. Germline V gene lookup returns CDR1 LGHNA and CDR2 YNFKEQ. This CDR3 has 17 residues.

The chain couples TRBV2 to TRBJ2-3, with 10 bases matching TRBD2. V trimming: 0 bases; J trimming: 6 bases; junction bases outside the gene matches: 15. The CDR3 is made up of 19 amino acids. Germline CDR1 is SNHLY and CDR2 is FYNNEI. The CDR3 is CASSEAVLLAGRESDTQYF. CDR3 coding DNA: TGTGCCAGCAGTGAAGCAGTATTACTAGCGGGGCGCGAGTCTGATACGCAGTATTTT.

The CDR3, as DNA: TGTGCCAGCATTAAACACAGGGGGATCCACGAGCAGTACTTC. Its translation: CASIKHRGIHEQYF. V usage is TRBV6-1 and J usage is TRBJ2-7, with 8 nucleotides matching TRBD1. The junction had 10 bases not matched to a gene; V was cut back by 7 bases and J by 5 bases. Germline-derived CDR1 and CDR2 are MNHNS and SASEGT. CDR3 length: 14 residues.

In nucleotides, the CDR3 is TGTGCCAGCAGCTCGCCAGGGGGCTCTTACGAGCAGTACTTC. Translated: CASSSPGGSYEQYF. The chain combines TRBV5-4 with TRBJ2-7; 8 bases line up with TRBD1. This CDR3 has 14 amino acids. Per germline, CDR1 SGHNT and CDR2 YYREEE (reference sequence). J lost 4 bases, V lost 3 bases, and 6 bases had no gene match.

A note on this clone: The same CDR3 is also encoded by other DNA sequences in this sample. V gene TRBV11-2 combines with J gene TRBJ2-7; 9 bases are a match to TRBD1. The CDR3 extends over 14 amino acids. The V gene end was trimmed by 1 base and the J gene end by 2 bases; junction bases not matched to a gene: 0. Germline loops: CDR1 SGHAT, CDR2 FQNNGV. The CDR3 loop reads CASSLGQGAYEQYF. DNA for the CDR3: TGTGCCAGCAGCTTAGGACAGGGGGCCTACGAGCAGTACTTC.

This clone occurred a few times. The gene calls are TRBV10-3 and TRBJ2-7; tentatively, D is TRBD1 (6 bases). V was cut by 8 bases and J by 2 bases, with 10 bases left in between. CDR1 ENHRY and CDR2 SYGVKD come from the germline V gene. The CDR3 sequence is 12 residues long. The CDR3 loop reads CAILGATYEQYF. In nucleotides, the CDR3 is TGTGCCATCCTGGGGGCCACCTACGAGCAGTACTTC.

The CDR3 spells CASSLTGRDEQYF. The CDR3 region has the DNA TGTGCCAGCAGTTTGACAGGTCGCGACGAGCAGTACTTC. The gene calls are TRBV27 and TRBJ2-7; maybe TRBD1 (6 bases). From germline, CDR1 is MNHEY and CDR2 SMNVEV (reference sequence). The CDR3 is 13 residues long. V lost 3 bases and J 5 bases, leaving 11 bases between the germline ends.

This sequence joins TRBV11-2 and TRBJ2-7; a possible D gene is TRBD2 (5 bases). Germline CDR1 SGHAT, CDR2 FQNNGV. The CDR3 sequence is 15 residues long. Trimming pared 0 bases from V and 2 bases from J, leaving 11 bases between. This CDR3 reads CASSLDRTYPYEQYF. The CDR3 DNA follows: TGTGCCAGCAGCTTAGATAGGACTTATCCCTACGAGCAGTACTTC. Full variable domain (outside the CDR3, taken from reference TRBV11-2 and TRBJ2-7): EAGVAQSPRYKIIEKRQSVAFWCNPISGHATLYWYQQILGQGPKLLIQFQNNGVVDDSQLPKDRFSAERLKGVDSTLKIQPAKLEDSAVYLCASSLDRTYPYEQYFGPGTRLTVT.

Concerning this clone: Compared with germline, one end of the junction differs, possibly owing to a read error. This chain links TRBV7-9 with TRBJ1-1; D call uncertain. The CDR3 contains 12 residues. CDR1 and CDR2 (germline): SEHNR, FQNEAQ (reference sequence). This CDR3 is CSSSLGLSEAFF. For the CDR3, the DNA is TGTTCCAGCAGCTTAGGACTCAGTGAAGCTTTCTTT.

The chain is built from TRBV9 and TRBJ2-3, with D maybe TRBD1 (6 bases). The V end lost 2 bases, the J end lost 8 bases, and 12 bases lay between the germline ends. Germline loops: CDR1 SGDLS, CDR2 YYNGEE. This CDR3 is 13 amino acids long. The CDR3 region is CASSVGTLGTQYF. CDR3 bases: TGTGCCAGCAGCGTTGGGACACTAGGTACGCAGTATTTT.

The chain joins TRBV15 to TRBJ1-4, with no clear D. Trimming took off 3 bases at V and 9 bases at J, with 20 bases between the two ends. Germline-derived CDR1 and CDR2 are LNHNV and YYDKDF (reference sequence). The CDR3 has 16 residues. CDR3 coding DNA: TGTGCCACCAGCAGCGCGCTCTTGTTAGTAGAGCAAAAACTGTTTTTT. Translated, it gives CATSSALLLVEQKLFF.

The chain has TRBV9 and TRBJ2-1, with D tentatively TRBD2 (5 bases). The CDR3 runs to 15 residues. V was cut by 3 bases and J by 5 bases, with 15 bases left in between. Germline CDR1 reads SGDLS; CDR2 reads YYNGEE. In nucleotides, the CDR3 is TGTGCCAGCAGCGCCCCAGATGCCGGGAACAATGAGCAGTTCTTC. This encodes CASSAPDAGNNEQFF.

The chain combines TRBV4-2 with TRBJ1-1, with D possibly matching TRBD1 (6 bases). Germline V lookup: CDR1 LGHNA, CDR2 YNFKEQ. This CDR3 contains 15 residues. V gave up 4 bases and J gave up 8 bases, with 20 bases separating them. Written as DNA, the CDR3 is TGTGCCAGCAGCCCAAGGGCAGGGGACCCACCCGAAGCTTTCTTT. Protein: CASSPRAGDPPEAFF.

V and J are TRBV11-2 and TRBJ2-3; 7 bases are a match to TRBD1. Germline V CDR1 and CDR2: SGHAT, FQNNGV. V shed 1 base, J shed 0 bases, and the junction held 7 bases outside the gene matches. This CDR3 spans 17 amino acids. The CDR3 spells CASSLVLRTGSTDTQYF. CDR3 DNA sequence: TGTGCCAGCAGCTTAGTCCTTCGGACAGGCAGCACAGATACGCAGTATTTT. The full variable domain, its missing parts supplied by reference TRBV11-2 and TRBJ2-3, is EAGVAQSPRYKIIEKRQSVAFWCNPISGHATLYWYQQILGQGPKLLIQFQNNGVVDDSQLPKDRFSAERLKGVDSTLKIQPAKLEDSAVYLCASSLVLRTGSTDTQYFGPGTRLTVL.

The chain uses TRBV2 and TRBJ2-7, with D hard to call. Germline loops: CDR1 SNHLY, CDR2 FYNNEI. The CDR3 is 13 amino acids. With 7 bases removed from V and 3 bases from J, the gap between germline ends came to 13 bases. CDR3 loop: CASTIKNFYEQYF. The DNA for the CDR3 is TGTGCCAGCACTATTAAAAACTTCTACGAGCAGTACTTC. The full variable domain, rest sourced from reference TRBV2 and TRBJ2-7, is EPEVTQTPSHQVTQMGQEVILRCVPISNHLYFYWYRQILGQKVEFLVSFYNNEISEKSEIFDDQFSVERPDGSNFTLKIRSTKLEDSAMYFCASTIKNFYEQYFGPGTRLTVT.

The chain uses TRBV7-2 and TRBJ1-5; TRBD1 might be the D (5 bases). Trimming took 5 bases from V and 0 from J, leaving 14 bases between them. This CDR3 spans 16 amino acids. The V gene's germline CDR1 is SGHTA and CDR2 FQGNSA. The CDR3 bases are TGTGCCAGCAGCCTGGGGGGGAGTTTTAGCAATCAGCCCCAGCATTTT. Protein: CASSLGGSFSNQPQHF. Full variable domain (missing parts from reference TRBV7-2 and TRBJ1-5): GAGVSQSPSNKVTEKGKDVELRCDPISGHTALYWYRQSLGQGLEFLIYFQGNSAPDKSGLPSDRFSAERTGGSVSTLTIQRTQQEDSAVYLCASSLGGSFSNQPQHFGDGTRLSIL.

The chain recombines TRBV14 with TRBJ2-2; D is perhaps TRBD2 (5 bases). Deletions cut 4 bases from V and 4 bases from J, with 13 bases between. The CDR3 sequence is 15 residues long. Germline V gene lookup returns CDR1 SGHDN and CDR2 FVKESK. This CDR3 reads CASSRLGRGTGELFF. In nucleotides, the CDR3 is TGTGCCAGCAGCCGGCTGGGGAGAGGCACCGGGGAGCTGTTTTTT.

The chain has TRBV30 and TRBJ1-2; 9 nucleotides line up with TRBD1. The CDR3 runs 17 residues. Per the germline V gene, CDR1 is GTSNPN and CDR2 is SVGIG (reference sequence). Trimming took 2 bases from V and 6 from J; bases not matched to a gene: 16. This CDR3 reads CAWSQLERTGEINGYTF. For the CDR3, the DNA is TGTGCCTGGAGTCAGCTGGAAAGGACAGGGGAGATTAATGGCTACACCTTC.

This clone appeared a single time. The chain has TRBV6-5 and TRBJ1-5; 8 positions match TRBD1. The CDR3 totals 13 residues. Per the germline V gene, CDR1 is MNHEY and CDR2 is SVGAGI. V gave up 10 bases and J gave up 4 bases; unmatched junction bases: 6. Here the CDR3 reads CAIQGAANQPQHF. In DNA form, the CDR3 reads TGTGCCATTCAGGGGGCGGCGAATCAGCCCCAGCATTTT.

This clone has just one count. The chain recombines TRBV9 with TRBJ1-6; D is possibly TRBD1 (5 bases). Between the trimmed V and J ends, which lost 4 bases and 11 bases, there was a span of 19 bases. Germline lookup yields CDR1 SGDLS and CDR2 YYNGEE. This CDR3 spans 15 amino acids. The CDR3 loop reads CASSPWDLAVAPLHF. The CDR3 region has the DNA TGTGCCAGCAGCCCCTGGGACTTGGCGGTAGCACCCCTCCACTTT.

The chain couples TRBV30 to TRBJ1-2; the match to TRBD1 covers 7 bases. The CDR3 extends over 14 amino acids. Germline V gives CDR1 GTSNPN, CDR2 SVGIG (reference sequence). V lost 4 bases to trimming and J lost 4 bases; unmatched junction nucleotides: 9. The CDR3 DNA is TGTGCCTGGACGCTTTGGACAGGCTCCTATGGCTACACCTTC. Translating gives CAWTLWTGSYGYTF.

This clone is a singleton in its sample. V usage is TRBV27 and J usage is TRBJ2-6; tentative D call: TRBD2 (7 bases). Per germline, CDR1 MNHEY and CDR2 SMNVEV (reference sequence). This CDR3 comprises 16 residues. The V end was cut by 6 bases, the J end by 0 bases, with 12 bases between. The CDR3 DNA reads TGTGCCAGCAGCGGGGGGCCCGACTCTGGGGCCAACGTCCTGACTTTC. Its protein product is CASSGGPDSGANVLTF.